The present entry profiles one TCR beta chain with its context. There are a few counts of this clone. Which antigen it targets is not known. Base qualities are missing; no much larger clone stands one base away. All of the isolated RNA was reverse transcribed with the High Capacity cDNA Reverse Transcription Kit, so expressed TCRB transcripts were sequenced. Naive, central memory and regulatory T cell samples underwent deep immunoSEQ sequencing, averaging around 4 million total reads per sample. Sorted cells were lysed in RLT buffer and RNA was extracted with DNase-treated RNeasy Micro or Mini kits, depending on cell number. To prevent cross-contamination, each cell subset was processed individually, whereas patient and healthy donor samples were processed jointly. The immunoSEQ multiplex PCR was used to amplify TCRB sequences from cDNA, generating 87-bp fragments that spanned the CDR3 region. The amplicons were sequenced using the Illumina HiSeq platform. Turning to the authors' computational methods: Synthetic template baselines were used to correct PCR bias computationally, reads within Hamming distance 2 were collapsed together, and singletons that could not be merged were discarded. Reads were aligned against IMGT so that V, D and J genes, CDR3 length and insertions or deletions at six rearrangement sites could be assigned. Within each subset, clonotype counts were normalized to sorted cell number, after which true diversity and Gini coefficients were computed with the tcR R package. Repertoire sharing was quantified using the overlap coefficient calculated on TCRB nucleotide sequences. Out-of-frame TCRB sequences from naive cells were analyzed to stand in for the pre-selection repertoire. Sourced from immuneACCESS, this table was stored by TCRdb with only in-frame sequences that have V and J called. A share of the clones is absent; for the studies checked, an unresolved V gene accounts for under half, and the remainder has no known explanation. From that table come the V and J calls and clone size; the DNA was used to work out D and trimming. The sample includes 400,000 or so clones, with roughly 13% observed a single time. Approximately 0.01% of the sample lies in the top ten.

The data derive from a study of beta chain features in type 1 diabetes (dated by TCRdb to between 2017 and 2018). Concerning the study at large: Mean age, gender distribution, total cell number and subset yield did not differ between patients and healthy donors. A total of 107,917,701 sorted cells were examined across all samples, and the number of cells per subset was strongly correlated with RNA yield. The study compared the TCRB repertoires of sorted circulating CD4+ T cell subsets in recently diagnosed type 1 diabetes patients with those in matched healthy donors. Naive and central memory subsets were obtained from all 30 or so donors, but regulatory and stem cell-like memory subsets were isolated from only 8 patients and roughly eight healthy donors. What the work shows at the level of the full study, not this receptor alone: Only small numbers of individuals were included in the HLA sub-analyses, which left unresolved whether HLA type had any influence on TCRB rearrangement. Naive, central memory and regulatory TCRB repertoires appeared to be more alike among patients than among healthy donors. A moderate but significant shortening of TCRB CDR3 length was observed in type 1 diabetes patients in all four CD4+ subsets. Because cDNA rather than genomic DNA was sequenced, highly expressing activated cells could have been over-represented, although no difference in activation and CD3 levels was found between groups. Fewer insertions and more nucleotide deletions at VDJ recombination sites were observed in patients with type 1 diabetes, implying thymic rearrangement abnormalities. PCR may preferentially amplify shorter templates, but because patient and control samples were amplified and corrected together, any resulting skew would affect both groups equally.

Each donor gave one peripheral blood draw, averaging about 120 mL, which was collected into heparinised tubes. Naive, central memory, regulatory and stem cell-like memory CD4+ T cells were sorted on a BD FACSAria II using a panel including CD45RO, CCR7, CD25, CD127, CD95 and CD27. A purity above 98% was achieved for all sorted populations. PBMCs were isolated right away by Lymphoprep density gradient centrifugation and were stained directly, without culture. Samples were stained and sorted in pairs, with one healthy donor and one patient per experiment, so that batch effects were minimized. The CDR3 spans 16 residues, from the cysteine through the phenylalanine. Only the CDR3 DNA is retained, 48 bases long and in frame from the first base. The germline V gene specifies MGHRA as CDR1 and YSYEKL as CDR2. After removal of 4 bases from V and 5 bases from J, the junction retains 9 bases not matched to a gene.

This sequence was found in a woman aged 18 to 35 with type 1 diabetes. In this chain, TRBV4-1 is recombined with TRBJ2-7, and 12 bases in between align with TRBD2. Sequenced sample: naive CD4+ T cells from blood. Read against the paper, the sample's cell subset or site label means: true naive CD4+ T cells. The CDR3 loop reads CASSPTSGRPSDEQYF. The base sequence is TGCGCCAGCAGCCCTACTAGCGGGAGGCCCTCGGACGAGCAGTACTTC.